This note documents a single T cell receptor (beta chain) sequence. Its antigen remains unidentified. These data originate in a study of T cell repertoires in cytomegalovirus infection. The wider study: CMV infection and matching HLA type were both indicated by public TCR beta signatures.

Regarding the study as a whole: Ex vivo, HLA-C-restricted CMV-specific TCR beta clonotypes prevailed over the rest of the response.

One entry per CDR3 protein, called by TCRdb with MiXCR from the reads. The sample holds hundreds of thousands of distinct CDR3 sequences, 20% to 25% seen once. This CDR3 is built from 15 residues. V lost 4 bases, J lost 2 bases, and 15 bases lay in between. Germline lookup yields CDR1 DFQATT and CDR2 SNEGSKA (reference sequence). Sequences were obtained from CD8+ T cells from PBMCs. This chain joins TRBV20-1 and TRBJ2-1; maybe TRBD1 (5 bases). The sequence came from a human donor in good health (CMV status not recorded). Some clones in this sample may be carry-over from other donors' samples. The CDR3 region has the DNA TGCAGTGCTACTGCCCGCGAAGGGGCCTACAATGAGCAGTTCTTC. Translating it yields CSATAREGAYNEQFF.